This T cell receptor beta chain was found in a study of neurological immune-mediated disorders (dated by TCRdb to about 2019). With regard to the full study: Peripheral blood TCR-beta repertoires from patients with HTLV-I-associated myelopathy (HAM/TSP), patients with multiple sclerosis, and healthy controls were compared in the study using UMI-based sequencing. The approximately 100 TCR-beta libraries included longitudinal samples, technical triplicates and paired sorted CD4+ and CD8+ T-cell subsets alongside PBMC samples. Longitudinal HAM/TSP donors and healthy donors each had 3 time-points at intervals of about 3-45 months. Of the approximately 68 subjects in the cohort, around 15 were HAM/TSP patients, approximately 35 were multiple sclerosis patients, and around 20 were healthy controls.

The germline V gene specifies SGDLS as CDR1 and YYNGEE as CDR2. V is cut back by 3 bases and J by 0 bases, with 2 bases in the junction unmatched. Its CDR3 holds 14 amino acids, cysteine through phenylalanine. This entry keeps only the CDR3 DNA: 42 bases, framed from base 1. Results the study describes overall, beyond this receptor: Expanded clones from different subjects shared no identical CDR3 amino acid sequences, which suggests that TCR-beta repertoires were private in all groups. TCR clonal expansion was highest in HAM/TSP patients and lowest in MS patients, with MS patients falling below even healthy controls.

The time point label, read with the paper, signifies: longitudinal time-point 1 (baseline). The healthy controls were volunteers from a blood bank in Maryland, USA. For the unsorted PBMC libraries, 2 million PBMCs were stored in RNAlater at -80 degrees C until RNA extraction and were used to generate the libraries. Peripheral blood underwent Ficoll-Hypaque density gradient centrifugation to isolate PBMCs, which were then cryopreserved in liquid nitrogen. cDNA synthesis used template-switch 5'RACE with a primer carrying a 10-nucleotide random unique molecular identifier tagging each TCR transcript. Every sequencing run covered 15-18 subjects and yielded more than 160 million TCR-beta sequences. The RNeasy kit was used for extraction of total RNA. The KAPA Real-time Library Amplification kit was used to amplify TCR-beta VDJ regions with primers for the TCR constant region and the 5'RACE anchor. A first PCR added sample indexes and Illumina adaptors, and a second PCR then raised library yield. After Ampure bead purification, the roughly 650 bp TCR product was size-selected on a 2% E-gel SizeSelection system. Before pooling, libraries had their quality checked on a Bioanalyzer, their concentration measured with Qubit, and their quantity determined with the Kapa Library Quantification kit. Libraries were sequenced paired-end 2 x 150 bp on an Illumina HiSeq 2500. To increase sequence diversity, roughly 25-31% phiX was spiked into each library pool. In the paper's pipeline: The quality-filtered reads were processed with the UMI-based MiGEC pipeline, whose error correction step removed more than 80% of the raw TCR sequences. IMGT germline references were used for aligning VDJ genes, and each clonotype was defined as a unique CDR3 amino acid sequence together with its V-J genes. VDJtools evaluated clonal expansion, Shannon diversity and CDR3 relatedness (CalcPairwiseDistances, ClusterSamples); CLCbio workbench built phylogenetic trees. Clones with at least 8 unique UMIs were defined as expanded, with this threshold being based on coefficient-of-variation modelling across technical triplicates. The public reads were run again by TCRdb, first through fastp at Q25 and then through MiXCR, and only productive beta chains were kept. All rows with the same CDR3 protein become a single entry with the most common DNA and genes. The V and J calls reflect TCRdb's pipeline rather than the authors' work. Here the sample has about 49,000 distinct CDR3 sequences; roughly 10% occur a single time. Jointly, the top ten make up approximately 1.5% of the sample.

This clonotype was counted ten times or more. It lacks a known antigen. No per-base quality is available; no much larger clone lies one base away. This TCR came from a woman aged 40-49 years in good health. The sequenced material came from PBMCs. The receptor chain draws on TRBV9 and TRBJ1-1, with TRBD1 matching 7 junction bases. CDR3 sequence: CASSARGVNTEAFF. The bases read TGTGCCAGCAGCGCCAGGGGGGTGAACACTGAAGCTTTCTTT.